This T cell receptor (beta chain) was sequenced during a study of blood T cell repertoires in COVID-19. Per the original methods: Amplified reference gene primers provided the basis for estimating nucleated cell counts. The repertoire was sequenced with immunoSEQ multiplex PCR; TCRdb's copy has only in-frame clones and lacks some. For V, J and clone size, that table is used; D and trimming come from the DNA. The sample lists some 21,000 clones, around 88% occurring once. Trimming shortened V by 1 base and J by 3 bases, and 10 bases separated the two germline ends. CDR3 size: 15 residues. The germline CDR1 and CDR2 sequences are LGHNA and YSLEER. This clone was found once.

Input material: peripheral blood. The rearrangement links TRBV4-3 to TRBJ2-1; D is unresolved. This TCR came from a human donor with acute or convalescent COVID-19. The donor label of this sample is uncertain. As DNA, the CDR3 is TGCGCCAGCAGCCAAGGGGTCCAGGTCTACAATGAGCAGTTCTTC. Protein sequence: CASSQGVQVYNEQFF.